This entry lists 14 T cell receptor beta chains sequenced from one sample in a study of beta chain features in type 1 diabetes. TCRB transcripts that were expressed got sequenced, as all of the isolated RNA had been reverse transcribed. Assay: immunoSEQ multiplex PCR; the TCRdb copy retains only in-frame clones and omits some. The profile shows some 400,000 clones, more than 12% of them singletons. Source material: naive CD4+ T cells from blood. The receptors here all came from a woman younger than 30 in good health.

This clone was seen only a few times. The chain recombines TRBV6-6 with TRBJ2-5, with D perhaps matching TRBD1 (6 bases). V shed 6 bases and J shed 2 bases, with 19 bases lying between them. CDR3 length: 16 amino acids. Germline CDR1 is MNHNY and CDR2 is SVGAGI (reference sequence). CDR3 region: CASRPVLQGRQETQYF. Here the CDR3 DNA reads TGTGCCAGCAGGCCCGTTTTACAGGGAAGGCAAGAGACCCAGTACTTC.

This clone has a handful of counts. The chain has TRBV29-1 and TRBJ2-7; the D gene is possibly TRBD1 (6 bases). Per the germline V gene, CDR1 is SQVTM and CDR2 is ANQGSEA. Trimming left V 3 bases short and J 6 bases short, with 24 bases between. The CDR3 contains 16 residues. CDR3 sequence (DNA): TGCAGCGTTGAGGGGGAACCCGGGACAAGACGTGGCGAGCAGTACTTC. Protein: CSVEGEPGTRRGEQYF.

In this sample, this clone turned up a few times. In DNA, the CDR3 is TGTGCCAGCAGCCCCCAATACGGAGGGGCCCAGTCTGGCTACACCTTC. This translates into CASSPQYGGAQSGYTF. The rearrangement uses TRBV9 and TRBJ1-2, with D perhaps matching TRBD1 (5 bases). CDR1 and CDR2 from the germline V gene are SGDLS and YYNGEE. The CDR3 runs 16 residues. Trimming took 4 bases from V and 7 from J, leaving 23 bases between them.

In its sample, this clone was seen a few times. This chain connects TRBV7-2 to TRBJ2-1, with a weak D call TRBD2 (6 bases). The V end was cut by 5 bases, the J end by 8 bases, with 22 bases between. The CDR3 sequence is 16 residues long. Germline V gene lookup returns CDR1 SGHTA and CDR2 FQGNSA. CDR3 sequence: CASSQRSGVAPHEQFF. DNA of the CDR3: TGTGCCAGCAGCCAGAGGTCGGGAGTAGCCCCCCATGAGCAGTTCTTC.

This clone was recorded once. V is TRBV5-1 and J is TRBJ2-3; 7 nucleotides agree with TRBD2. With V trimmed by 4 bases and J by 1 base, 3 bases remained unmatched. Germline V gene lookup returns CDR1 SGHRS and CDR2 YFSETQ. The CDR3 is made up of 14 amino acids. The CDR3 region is CASSTTSGTDTQYF. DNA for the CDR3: TGCGCCAGCAGCACCACTAGCGGCACAGATACGCAGTATTTT.

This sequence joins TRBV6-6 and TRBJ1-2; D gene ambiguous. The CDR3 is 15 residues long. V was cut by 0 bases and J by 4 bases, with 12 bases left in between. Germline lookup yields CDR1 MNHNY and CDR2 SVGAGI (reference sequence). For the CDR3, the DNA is TGTGCCAGCAGTTACTCGAACGAGGGCGGCTATGGCTACACCTTC. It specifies CASSYSNEGGYGYTF.

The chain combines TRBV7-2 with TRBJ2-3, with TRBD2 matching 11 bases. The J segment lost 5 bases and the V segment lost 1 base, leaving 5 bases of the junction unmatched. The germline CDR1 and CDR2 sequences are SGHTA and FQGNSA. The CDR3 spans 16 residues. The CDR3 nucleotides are TGTGCCAGCAGCTTAGTGACAGGACTAGCGGGAGATACGCAGTATTTT. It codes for CASSLVTGLAGDTQYF. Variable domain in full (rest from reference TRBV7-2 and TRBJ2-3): GAGVSQSPSNKVTEKGKDVELRCDPISGHTALYWYRQSLGQGLEFLIYFQGNSAPDKSGLPSDRFSAERTGGSVSTLTIQRTQQEDSAVYLCASSLVTGLAGDTQYFGPGTRLTVL.

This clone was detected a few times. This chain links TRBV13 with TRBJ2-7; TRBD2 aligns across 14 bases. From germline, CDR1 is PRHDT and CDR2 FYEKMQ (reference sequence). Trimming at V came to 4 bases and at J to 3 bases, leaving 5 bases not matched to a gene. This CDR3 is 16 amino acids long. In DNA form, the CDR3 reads TGTGCCAGCAGCTCGCCGGGACTAGCGGGGGTCTACGAGCAGTACTTC. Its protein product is CASSSPGLAGVYEQYF.

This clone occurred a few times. In DNA form, the CDR3 reads TGCGCCAGCAGCCAAGGACAGGTCCTCGACACTGAAGCTTTCTTT. Its translation is CASSQGQVLDTEAFF. The chain joins TRBV4-1 to TRBJ1-1; D possibly corresponds to TRBD1 (6 bases). The V gene lost 1 base and the J gene lost 3 bases, with 12 bases spanning the gap. Germline V gene data show CDR1 as MGHRA and CDR2 as YSYEKL. The CDR3 is made up of 15 amino acids.

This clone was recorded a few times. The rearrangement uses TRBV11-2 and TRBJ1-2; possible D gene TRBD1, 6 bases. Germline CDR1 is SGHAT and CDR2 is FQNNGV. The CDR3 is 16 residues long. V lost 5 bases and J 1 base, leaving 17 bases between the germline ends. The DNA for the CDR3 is TGTGCCAGCAGCCTAGGGAGACAGGAACTTAACTATGGCTACACCTTC. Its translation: CASSLGRQELNYGYTF.

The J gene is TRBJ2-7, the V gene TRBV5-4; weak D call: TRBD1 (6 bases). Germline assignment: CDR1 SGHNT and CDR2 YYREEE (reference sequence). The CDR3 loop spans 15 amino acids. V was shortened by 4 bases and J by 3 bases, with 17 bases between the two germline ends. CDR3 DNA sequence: TGTGCCAGCAGCCCCGGCAGGGGCAATAACTACGAGCAGTACTTC. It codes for CASSPGRGNNYEQYF.

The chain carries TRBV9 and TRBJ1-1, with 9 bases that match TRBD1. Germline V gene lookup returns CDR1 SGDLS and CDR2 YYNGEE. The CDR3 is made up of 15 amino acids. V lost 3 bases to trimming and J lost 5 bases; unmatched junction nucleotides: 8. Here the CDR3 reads CASSGLGTGKTEAFF. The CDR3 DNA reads TGTGCCAGCAGCGGCCTGGGGACAGGGAAGACTGAAGCTTTCTTT.

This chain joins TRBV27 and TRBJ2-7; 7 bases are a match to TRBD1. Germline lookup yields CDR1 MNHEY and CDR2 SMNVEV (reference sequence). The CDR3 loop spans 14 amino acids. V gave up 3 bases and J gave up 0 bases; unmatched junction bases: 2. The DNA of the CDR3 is TGTGCCAGCAGTTTGCACAGGGGCTCCTACGAGCAGTACTTC. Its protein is CASSLHRGSYEQYF.

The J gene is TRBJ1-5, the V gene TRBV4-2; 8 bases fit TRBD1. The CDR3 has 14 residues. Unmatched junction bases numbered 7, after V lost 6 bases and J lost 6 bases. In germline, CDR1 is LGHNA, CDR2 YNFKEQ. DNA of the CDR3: TGTGCCAGCAGAGGACAGGGAGGGAGTCAGCCCCAGCATTTT. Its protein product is CASRGQGGSQPQHF.